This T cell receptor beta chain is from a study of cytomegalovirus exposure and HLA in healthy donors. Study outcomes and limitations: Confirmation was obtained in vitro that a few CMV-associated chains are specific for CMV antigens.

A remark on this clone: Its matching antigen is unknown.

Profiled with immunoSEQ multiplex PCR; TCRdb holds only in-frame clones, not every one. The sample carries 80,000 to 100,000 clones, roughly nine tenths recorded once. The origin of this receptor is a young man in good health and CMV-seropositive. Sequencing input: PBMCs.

CDR3 sequence (DNA): TGTGCCAGCAGCCGAGGGGGGGATTCTGGGGCCAACGTCCTGACTTTC. Protein: CASSRGGDSGANVLTF. The V and J genes are TRBV7-8 and TRBJ2-6, with a possible D match to TRBD2 (7 bases). This CDR3 has 16 amino acids. Germline loops: CDR1 SGHVS, CDR2 FQNEAQ. Between the trimmed V and J ends, which lost 5 bases and 1 base, there was a span of 12 bases.